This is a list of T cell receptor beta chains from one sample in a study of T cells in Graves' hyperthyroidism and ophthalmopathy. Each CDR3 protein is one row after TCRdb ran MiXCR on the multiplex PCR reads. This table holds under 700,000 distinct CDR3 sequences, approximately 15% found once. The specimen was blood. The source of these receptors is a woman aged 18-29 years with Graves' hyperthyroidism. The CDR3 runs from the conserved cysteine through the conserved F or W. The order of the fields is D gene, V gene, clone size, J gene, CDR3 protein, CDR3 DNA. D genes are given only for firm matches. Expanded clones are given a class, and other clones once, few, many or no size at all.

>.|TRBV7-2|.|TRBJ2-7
CASSLRPGTYFEQYF
TGTGCCAGCAGCTTAAGGCCAGGGACGTACTTCGAGCAGTACTTC
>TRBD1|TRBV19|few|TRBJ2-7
CASSRDRSSSYEQYF
TGTGCCAGTAGCCGGGACAGGTCGAGCTCCTACGAGCAGTACTTC
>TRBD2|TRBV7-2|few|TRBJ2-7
CASSLSAGEFDEQYF
TGTGCCAGCAGCTTATCAGCGGGGGAGTTCGACGAGCAGTACTTC
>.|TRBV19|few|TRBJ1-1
CASSNQNTEAFF
TGTGCCAGTAGTAACCAGAACACTGAAGCTTTCTTT
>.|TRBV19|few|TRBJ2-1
CASSIADGPYNEQFF
TGTGCCAGTAGTATCGCGGACGGACCCTACAATGAGCAGTTCTTC
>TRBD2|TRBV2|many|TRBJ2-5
CASSGGLAGEKEMKTQYF
TGTGCCAGCAGTGGCGGACTAGCGGGGGAAAAGGAGATGAAGACCCAGTACTTC
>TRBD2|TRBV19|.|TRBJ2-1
CASSTLAGSDNEQFF
TGTGCCAGTAGTACTCTAGCGGGGTCCGACAATGAGCAGTTCTTC
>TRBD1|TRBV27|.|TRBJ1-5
CATSGTVNQPQHF
TGTGCCACCTCGGGGACAGTCAATCAGCCCCAGCATTTT
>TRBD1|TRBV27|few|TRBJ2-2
CASVDRGNTGELFF
TGTGCCAGCGTGGACAGGGGGAACACCGGGGAGCTGTTTTTT
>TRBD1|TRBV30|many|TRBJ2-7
CAWSGGQVTYEQYF
TGTGCCTGGAGCGGCGGACAGGTTACCTACGAGCAGTACTTC
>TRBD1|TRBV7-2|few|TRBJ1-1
CASSWDSGGTEAFF
TGTGCCAGCAGCTGGGATTCAGGGGGCACTGAAGCTTTCTTT
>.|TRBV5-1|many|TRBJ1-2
CASSLGIGNYGYTF
TGCGCCAGCAGCTTGGGCATAGGGAACTATGGCTACACCTTC
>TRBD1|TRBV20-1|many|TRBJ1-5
CSARSGGLSNQPQHF
TGCAGTGCTAGGTCAGGGGGGCTTAGCAATCAGCCCCAGCATTTT
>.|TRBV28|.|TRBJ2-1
CASSLFGENNEQFF
TGTGCCAGCAGTTTATTTGGAGAAAACAATGAGCAGTTCTTC
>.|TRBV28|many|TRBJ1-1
CASSPGRLLNTEAFF
TGTGCCAGCAGTCCCGGACGGCTGTTGAACACTGAAGCTTTCTTT
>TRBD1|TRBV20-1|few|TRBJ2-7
CSAQGQGDLYEQYF
TGCAGTGCTCAAGGACAGGGGGATCTGTACGAGCAGTACTTC
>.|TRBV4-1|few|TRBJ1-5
CASSQEYSGSQPQHF
TGCGCCAGCAGCCAAGAGTACTCAGGGAGTCAGCCCCAGCATTTT
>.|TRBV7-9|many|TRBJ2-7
CASSFSSTYEQYF
TGTGCCAGCAGCTTCAGCAGTACCTACGAGCAGTACTTC
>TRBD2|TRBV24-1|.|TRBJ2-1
CATGSLAGSYNEQFF
TGTGCCACCGGATCCCTAGCGGGCTCCTACAATGAGCAGTTCTTC
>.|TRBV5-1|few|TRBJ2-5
CASSLSLLDDGETQYF
TGCGCCAGCAGCTTGAGCCTCCTAGACGATGGGGAGACCCAGTACTTC
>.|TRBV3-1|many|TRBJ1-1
CASSQKPPGGGTEAFF
TGTGCCAGCAGCCAGAAACCCCCGGGGGGAGGAACTGAAGCTTTCTTT
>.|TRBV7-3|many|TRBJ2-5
CASSPNQRGTMGETQYF
TGTGCCAGCAGCCCGAACCAACGGGGAACGATGGGGGAGACCCAGTACTTC
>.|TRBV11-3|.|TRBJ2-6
CASSLVVNVLTF
TGTGCCAGCAGCTTAGTTGTCAACGTCCTGACTTTC
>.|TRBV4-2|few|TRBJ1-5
CASSQEGGGNQPQHF
TGTGCCAGCAGCCAAGAGGGAGGAGGGAATCAGCCCCAGCATTTT